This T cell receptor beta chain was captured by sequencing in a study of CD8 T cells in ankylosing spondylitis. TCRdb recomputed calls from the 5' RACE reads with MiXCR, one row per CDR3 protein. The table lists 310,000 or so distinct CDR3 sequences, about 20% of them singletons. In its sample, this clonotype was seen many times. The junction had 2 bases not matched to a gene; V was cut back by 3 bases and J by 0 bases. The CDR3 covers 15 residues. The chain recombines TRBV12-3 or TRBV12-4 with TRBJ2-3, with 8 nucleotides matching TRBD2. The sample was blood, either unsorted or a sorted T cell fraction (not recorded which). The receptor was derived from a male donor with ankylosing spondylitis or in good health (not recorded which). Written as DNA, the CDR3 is TGTGCCAGCAGTTTGGTAGCGGGGAGCACAGATACGCAGTATTTT. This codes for CASSLVAGSTDTQYF.